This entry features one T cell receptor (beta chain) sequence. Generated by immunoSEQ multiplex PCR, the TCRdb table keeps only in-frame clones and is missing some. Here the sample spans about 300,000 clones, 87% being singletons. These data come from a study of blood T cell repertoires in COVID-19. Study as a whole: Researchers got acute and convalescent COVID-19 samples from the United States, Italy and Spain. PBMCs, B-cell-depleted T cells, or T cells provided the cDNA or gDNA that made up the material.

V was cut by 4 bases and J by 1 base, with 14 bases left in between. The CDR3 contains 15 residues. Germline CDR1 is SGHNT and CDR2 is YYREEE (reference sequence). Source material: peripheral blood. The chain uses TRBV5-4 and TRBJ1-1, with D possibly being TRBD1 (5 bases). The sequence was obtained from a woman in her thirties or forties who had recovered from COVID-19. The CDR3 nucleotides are TGTGCCAGCAGCCCAGGAGGGGCTCCGAACACTGAAGCTTTCTTT. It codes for CASSPGGAPNTEAFF.